The rows below give T cell receptor beta chains drawn from one sample of a study of T-cell reconstitution after alpha-beta-depleted transplantation in children. MiXCR, applied by TCRdb to the PCR reads, yields one record per CDR3 protein. This sample yields a few hundred thousand distinct CDR3 sequences, of which around 10% are seen a single time; less than 2.5% belongs to the top ten. The input for sequencing was PBMCs from the stem cell graft donor, taken from the stem cell graft. The receptor set was obtained from a human donor who donated a stem cell graft to a child with acute lymphoblastic leukemia. Both conserved end residues are part of each CDR3. A D gene is named only where the DNA matches it firmly. The size of a clone is reported for some rows only, either as once, few or many, or as a class for expanded clones.

V gene	D gene	J gene	clone size	CDR3 protein
TRBV5-1	TRBD2	TRBJ2-2	few	CASSLGRTRSPRGGELFF
TRBV7-9	.	TRBJ1-4	few	CASSSTGTYNEKLFF
TRBV20-1	.	TRBJ2-7	few	CSALYSRYEQYF
TRBV3-1	.	TRBJ1-1	.	CASSVVKGQPAFF
TRBV11-2	TRBD2	TRBJ2-7	few	CASSLGLGAGGSYEQYF
TRBV10-1	.	TRBJ1-1	.	CASSEGLMNTEAFF
TRBV27	TRBD1	TRBJ2-5	many	CASSTGTGGYQETQYF
TRBV24-1	.	TRBJ2-3	few	CATGGPTGADTQYF
TRBV20-1	TRBD2	TRBJ2-1	many	CSHSGGSSYNEQFF
TRBV10-3	.	TRBJ1-5	few	CAISAATSTGQPQHF
TRBV5-1	TRBD2	TRBJ2-1	.	CASSVLAANNEQFF
TRBV20-1	.	TRBJ1-4	.	CSAIGTDSELNEKLFF
TRBV6-2/TRBV6-3	.	TRBJ1-2	.	CASSYSEDGYTF
TRBV7-9	.	TRBJ2-1	few	CASSLGDRNLPFF
TRBV7-9	.	TRBJ2-3	.	CASSPYPTDTQYF
TRBV27	.	TRBJ2-2	few	CASSISGTGELFF
TRBV4-3	.	TRBJ2-7	.	CASSPTQQAASYEQYF
TRBV7-7	TRBD2	TRBJ2-2	many	CASGLAGNTGELFF
TRBV15	TRBD1	TRBJ2-7	few	CATSGSGTGSYEQYF
TRBV7-3	TRBD2	TRBJ2-1	many	CASSLMASSSGRKSSYNEQFF
TRBV6-5	.	TRBJ2-3	.	CASSYKMDADTQYF
TRBV5-6	TRBD2	TRBJ2-7	many	CASSLSGSTYEQYF
TRBV20-1	TRBD2	TRBJ2-7	few	CSARDPWGGSYEQYF
TRBV20-1	.	TRBJ1-4	few	CSATGQFNEKLFF
TRBV21-1	.	TRBJ2-1	few	CASSLVFEQFF
TRBV12-3/TRBV12-4	.	TRBJ2-1	.	CASSLEGSYYNEQFF
TRBV18	.	TRBJ1-4	.	CASSPLGDLNEKLFF